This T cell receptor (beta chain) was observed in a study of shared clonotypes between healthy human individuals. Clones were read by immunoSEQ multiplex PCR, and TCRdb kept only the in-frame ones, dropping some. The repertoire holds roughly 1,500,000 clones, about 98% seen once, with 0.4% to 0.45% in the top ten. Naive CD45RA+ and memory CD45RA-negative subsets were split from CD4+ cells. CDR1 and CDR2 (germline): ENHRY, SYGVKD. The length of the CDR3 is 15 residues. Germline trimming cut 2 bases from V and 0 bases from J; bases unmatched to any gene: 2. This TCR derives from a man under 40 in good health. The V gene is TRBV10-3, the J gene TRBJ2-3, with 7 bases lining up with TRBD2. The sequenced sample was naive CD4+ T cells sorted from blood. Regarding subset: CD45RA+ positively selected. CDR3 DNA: TGTGCCATCAGTGAGAGCGGGATGAGCACAGATACGCAGTATTTT. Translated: CAISESGMSTDTQYF.